The clone carrying this TCR beta chain was recorded a few times. Its cognate antigen is unknown. The sample comes from a study of T cell responses to AZD1222 COVID-19 vaccine. About the research overall: Timing groups of about 4 and about 12 weeks for second doses were pooled.

The study's findings and limits: Clonal diversity may have been underestimated in mostly white British donors. Recipients of two AZD1222 doses showed rising Spike-specific TCR breadth and depth. The study identified only five to seven AZD1222 recipients as seropositive at baseline.

Looked up from germline, CDR1 is MNHEY and CDR2 is SVGAGI. This CDR3 spans 13 amino acids. The trim removed 4 bases at V and 6 bases at J, leaving 3 bases unmatched. Libraries were prepared by immunoSEQ multiplex PCR; TCRdb keeps only in-frame clonotypes and omits some of them. The table records 110,000 to 150,000 clones, roughly 90% of them present only once. This sequence joins TRBV6-5 and TRBJ1-1; 9 bases are a match to TRBD1. The starting material was peripheral blood, obtained on day 0 of AZD1222 vaccination. This clonotype was sampled from an adult in good health. The CDR3 here is CASSSRQGAEAFF. As DNA, the CDR3 is TGTGCCAGCAGTTCCCGACAGGGGGCTGAAGCTTTCTTT.